Following are 24 T cell receptor beta chains from one sample sequenced in a study of T cells in Graves' hyperthyroidism and ophthalmopathy. Template material for amplifying TCR beta CDR3 regions consisted of RNA transcripts. An initial round of RT-PCR targeting the TCR CDR3 relied on the HTBI primer set. Each CDR3 protein is one row after TCRdb ran MiXCR on the multiplex PCR reads. Among under 400,000 distinct CDR3 sequences listed, over 20% were seen once. Sequencing input: blood. Source of these receptors: a woman in her forties or fifties with Graves' hyperthyroidism.

This clonotype was observed a handful of times. The V and J genes are TRBV3-1 and TRBJ2-3; D remains ambiguous. V dropped 7 bases and J dropped 0 bases, with 8 bases sitting between them. The germline V gene has CDR1 LGHDT and CDR2 YNNKEL (reference sequence). The CDR3 totals 13 residues. The CDR3 DNA sequence: TGTGCCAGCATTGGCGGAAGCACAGATACGCAGTATTTT. Amino acids: CASIGGSTDTQYF.

This clonotype came up many times. The V gene is TRBV20-1, the J gene TRBJ2-5, with 7 bases identical to TRBD2. V was pared by 0 bases and J by 2 bases, with 12 bases of the junction left unmatched. The CDR3 spans 17 residues. CDR1 and CDR2 from the germline V gene are DFQATT and SNEGSKA (reference sequence). In DNA form, the CDR3 reads TGCAGTGCTAGAGATGGTTTCGAAACTAGCGATCAAGAGACCCAGTACTTC. Translated: CSARDGFETSDQETQYF.

Ten or more counts support this clonotype. The V gene is TRBV5-1, the J gene TRBJ2-7; D perhaps matches TRBD2 (5 bases). Trimming stripped 0 bases from V and 6 bases from J, with 10 bases between. The CDR3 runs to 13 residues. Germline loops: CDR1 SGHRS, CDR2 YFSETQ. In DNA, the CDR3 is TGCGCCAGCAGCTTGGATCCTAGCCGCGAGCAGTACTTC. This translates into CASSLDPSREQYF. Using reference TRBV5-1 and TRBJ2-7 for the parts outside the CDR3, the full variable domain is KAGVTQTPRYLIKTRGQQVTLSCSPISGHRSVSWYQQTPGQGLQFLFEYFSETQRNKGNFPGRFSGRQFSNSRSEMNVSTLELGDSALYLCASSLDPSREQYFGPGTRLTVT.

This clonotype was found many times. The chain links TRBV20-1 to TRBJ2-3; no definite D call. V lost 5 bases, J lost 0 bases, and 9 bases lay in between. Germline V gene data show CDR1 as DFQATT and CDR2 as SNEGSKA (reference sequence). The CDR3 totals 13 residues. CDR3 protein: CSAPTPSTDTQYF. Here the CDR3 DNA reads TGCAGTGCTCCAACACCTAGCACAGATACGCAGTATTTT.

This clonotype came up many times. V and J are TRBV10-3 and TRBJ1-1; D is possibly TRBD1 (6 bases). V lost 10 bases and J 3 bases, leaving 12 bases between the germline ends. From germline, CDR1 is ENHRY and CDR2 SYGVKD. The CDR3 runs to 12 residues. The CDR3 region has the DNA TGTGCCAGCCAGGGGATGCACACTGAAGCTTTCTTT. Translation: CASQGMHTEAFF.

This clonotype was seen ten or more times. The chain couples TRBV20-1 to TRBJ2-1; a weak D match, TRBD2 (5 bases). This CDR3 is 13 amino acids long. Germline CDR1 and CDR2: DFQATT and SNEGSKA (reference sequence). V dropped 0 bases and J dropped 7 bases, with 10 bases sitting between them. The CDR3 coding sequence is TGCAGTGCTAGAGACGGGGAAAGGAATGAGCAGTTCTTC. This gives the protein CSARDGERNEQFF.

In its sample, this clonotype was seen a few times. The V gene is TRBV11-2, the J gene TRBJ2-7, with a tentative D call TRBD1 (8 bases). Trimming left V 5 bases short and J 3 bases short, with 17 bases between. There are 15 residues in the CDR3. Germline lookup yields CDR1 SGHAT and CDR2 FQNNGV. Here the CDR3 reads CASSQEQGGFYEQYF. CDR3 coding DNA: TGTGCCAGCAGCCAAGAACAGGGGGGGTTCTACGAGCAGTACTTC.

In its sample, this clonotype was seen many times. J is TRBJ2-3 and V is TRBV12-3 or TRBV12-4; D might be TRBD1 (5 bases). The CDR3 is made up of 12 amino acids. The germline V and J ends were trimmed by 7 bases and 8 bases, with 13 bases remaining between them. As DNA, the CDR3 is TGTGCCAGCACCTTTAGACAGCGTACGCAGTATTTT. Translation gives CASTFRQRTQYF.

This clonotype was detected many times. The chain has TRBV3-1 and TRBJ1-1, with no clear D. Germline V CDR1 and CDR2: LGHDT, YNNKEL (reference sequence). The V end lost 5 bases, the J end lost 0 bases, and 4 bases lay between the germline ends. The CDR3 runs to 12 residues. Written as DNA, the CDR3 is TGTGCCAGCAGCGGCATGAACACTGAAGCTTTCTTT. Encoded protein: CASSGMNTEAFF.

This chain joins TRBV7-3 and TRBJ2-6; D is possibly TRBD2 (6 bases). Germline V CDR1 and CDR2: SGHTA, FQGTGA. This CDR3 has 16 amino acids. V was clipped by 5 bases and J by 2 bases, with 13 bases between them. CDR3 coding DNA: TGTGCCAGCAGCCGGATGGGAGGTGCTGGGGCCAACGTCCTGACTTTC. It translates to CASSRMGGAGANVLTF.

This clonotype was found once. This sequence joins TRBV6-1 and TRBJ2-7; D gene unclear. Germline V gene data show CDR1 as MNHNS and CDR2 as SASEGT. Trimming took 5 bases from V and 0 from J, leaving 5 bases between them. There are 12 residues in the CDR3. The CDR3 region is CASSKASYEQYF. CDR3 DNA: TGTGCCAGCAGTAAGGCCTCCTACGAGCAGTACTTC.

This clonotype occurred many times. The chain employs TRBV5-6 and TRBJ1-1; 8 bases map to TRBD1. V lost 1 base and J lost 0; bases outside the gene matches: 5. Germline V gene lookup returns CDR1 SGHDT and CDR2 YYEEEE. The CDR3 has 16 amino acids. The CDR3 reads CASSLRAGGMNTEAFF. The CDR3 nucleotides are TGTGCCAGCAGCTTGCGGGCAGGGGGCATGAACACTGAAGCTTTCTTT.

At least ten counts were recorded for this clonotype. The chain's CDR3 is CASRITGFTEAFF. In nucleotides, the CDR3 is TGTGCCAGCAGAATTACAGGGTTCACTGAAGCTTTCTTT. This chain connects TRBV12-3 or TRBV12-4 to TRBJ1-1; D is possibly TRBD1 (6 bases). Trimming shortened V by 6 bases and J by 4 bases, and 12 bases separated the two germline ends. There are 13 residues in the CDR3.

J is TRBJ2-2 and V is TRBV19; the D gene is possibly TRBD1 (5 bases). V shed 1 base and J shed 4 bases, with 7 bases lying between them. This CDR3 is 14 amino acids long. Germline V CDR1 and CDR2: LNHDA, SQIVND (reference sequence). CDR3 loop: CASSIGRGTGELFF. The DNA of the CDR3 is TGTGCCAGTAGTATAGGAAGGGGCACCGGGGAGCTGTTTTTT.

In its sample, this clonotype was seen a few times. A read error may be the cause here, since a much bigger clone is one base away. The V gene is TRBV28, the J gene TRBJ1-2, with 7 bases lining up with TRBD1. The germline gives CDR1 MDHEN, CDR2 SYDVKM. The CDR3 has 12 residues. With 11 bases clipped from V and 4 bases from J, the junction kept 7 bases outside the gene matches. The CDR3, as DNA: TGTGCCTGCGGGACAGCGGGCTATGGCTACACCTTC. It codes for CACGTAGYGYTF.

At least ten counts were recorded for this clonotype. The genes are TRBV2 and TRBJ2-7, with 7 positions matching TRBD1. This CDR3 is built from 14 residues. Germline values: CDR1 SNHLY, CDR2 FYNNEI. V lost 7 bases and J lost 0; bases outside the gene matches: 6. CDR3 sequence (DNA): TGTGCCAGCACTCTGACAGGGCCCTCCTACGAGCAGTACTTC. Its translation: CASTLTGPSYEQYF.

J is TRBJ2-1 and V is TRBV14; D gene ambiguous. Between the trimmed V and J ends, which lost 4 bases and 3 bases, there was a span of 4 bases. The CDR3 is 12 residues long. Germline assignment: CDR1 SGHDN and CDR2 FVKESK. The CDR3 DNA is TGTGCCAGCAGCCTTAACTACAATGAGCAGTTCTTC. Residues: CASSLNYNEQFF.

The CDR3 DNA reads TGTGCCAGTAAAGGGCCTAATGAGCAGTTCTTC. Its protein product is CASKGPNEQFF. The chain couples TRBV19 to TRBJ2-1; D is undetermined. Germline CDR1 is LNHDA and CDR2 is SQIVND (reference sequence). This CDR3 is 11 amino acids long. The V end was cut by 7 bases, the J end by 7 bases, with 8 bases between. Looking up the rest from reference TRBV19 and TRBJ2-1 gives the full variable domain: DGGITQSPKYLFRKEGQNVTLSCEQNLNHDAMYWYRQDPGQGLRLIYYSQIVNDFQKGDIAEGYSVSREKKESFPLTVTSAQKNPTAFYLCASKGPNEQFFGPGTRLTVL.

In this sample, this clonotype turned up a few times. The gene calls are TRBV9 and TRBJ2-7, with TRBD1 matching 7 bases. Germline V gene data show CDR1 as SGDLS and CDR2 as YYNGEE. This CDR3 has 15 amino acids. Trimming took 3 bases from V and 4 from J; bases not matched to a gene: 10. The CDR3 nucleotides read TGTGCCAGCAGCGCCTCAGGGGGACAAGGGTACGAGCAGTACTTC. Its translation is CASSASGGQGYEQYF.

In its sample, this clonotype was seen a few times. The chain recombines TRBV6-1 with TRBJ1-5; D ambiguous. This CDR3 contains 12 residues. In germline, CDR1 is MNHNS, CDR2 SASEGT. Trimming removed 7 bases from V and 3 bases from J, with 7 bases in between. The DNA of the CDR3 is TGTGCCAGCAATCAGCCCAATCAGCCCCAGCATTTT. Translating gives CASNQPNQPQHF.

This clonotype appeared many times. The chain combines TRBV27 with TRBJ2-3; TRBD2 matches at 8 bases. Looked up from germline, CDR1 is MNHEY and CDR2 is SMNVEV (reference sequence). The length of the CDR3 is 14 residues. The junction had 10 bases not matched to a gene; V was cut back by 8 bases and J by 6 bases. The CDR3 loop is CASQRLAGSDTQYF. The CDR3 region has the DNA TGTGCCAGCCAGCGGCTAGCGGGTTCGGATACGCAGTATTTT.

The chain combines TRBV7-9 with TRBJ2-7; the match to TRBD2 covers 14 bases. This CDR3 spans 18 amino acids. The J segment lost 2 bases and the V segment lost 5 bases, leaving 11 bases of the junction unmatched. Per germline, CDR1 SEHNR and CDR2 FQNEAQ (reference sequence). For the CDR3, the DNA is TGTGCCAGCAGCCATAGCGGACTAGCGGGAGGTACTCCCTACGAGCAGTACTTC. The encoded protein is CASSHSGLAGGTPYEQYF.

In its sample, this clonotype was seen many times. The chain recombines TRBV12-3 or TRBV12-4 with TRBJ2-3; no clear D gene. This CDR3 has 13 amino acids. Deletions cut 3 bases from V and 3 bases from J, with 7 bases between. The CDR3 nucleotides read TGTGCCAGCAGTTTGATGAGAACAGATACGCAGTATTTT. Translation: CASSLMRTDTQYF.

This clonotype was recorded a few times. The J gene is TRBJ2-2, the V gene TRBV25-1; tentatively, D is TRBD2 (5 bases). V lost 8 bases and J 3 bases, leaving 16 bases between the germline ends. This CDR3 has 15 amino acids. Germline V gene lookup returns CDR1 MGHDK and CDR2 SYGVNS. The CDR3 DNA reads TGTGCCAGCCCAAATGACCCGGAGGACACCGGGGAGCTGTTTTTT. It codes for CASPNDPEDTGELFF. The full variable domain, in which reference TRBV25-1 and TRBJ2-2 provide the parts outside the CDR3, is EADIYQTPRYLVIGTGKKITLECSQTMGHDKMYWYQQDPGMELHLIHYSYGVNSTEKGDLSSESTVSRIRTEHFPLTLESARPSHTSQYLCASPNDPEDTGELFFGEGSRLTVL.